This TCR beta chain derives from a study of radiation and T cells in renal cell carcinoma. As concerns this clone: Its antigen remains unknown.

The protocol was immunoSEQ multiplex PCR, while the TCRdb copy is restricted to in-frame clones and leaves out a portion. The sample yields approximately 70,000 clones, 70% to 80% seen once. V lost 7 bases and J 4 bases, leaving 20 bases between the germline ends. The V gene's germline CDR1 is LNHDA and CDR2 SQIVND (reference sequence). The CDR3 is 16 amino acids. Study-wide results and caveats: From baseline, blood top tumor clonotypes peaked at 2 weeks post-radiation.

Indicated time point: blood 4 weeks post-SBRT, at nephrectomy. Treatment here: 15 Gy SBRT to primary tumor, nephrectomy 4 weeks later. Nephrectomy followed 15 Gy stereotactic body radiation by 4 weeks. The rearrangement uses TRBV19 and TRBJ1-3; the D is unclear. The TCR comes from a man between 60 and 75 years old with renal cell carcinoma. Sequencing was performed on blood, taken from a patient whose treatment included radiotherapy and nephrectomy. The CDR3 DNA is TGTGCCAGTAACTCTCTATGGATCCGTACGGGAAACACCATATATTTT. Its translation: CASNSLWIRTGNTIYF.